This T cell receptor (beta chain) is drawn from a study of blood T cell repertoires in COVID-19. How the authors handled the data: Amplification of reference gene primers provided the estimated nucleated cell counts. Here immunoSEQ multiplex PCR was the method, and the copy in TCRdb shows in-frame clones only, minus some. The V and J calls and clone size come from that table; D and trimming were worked out from the DNA. The table includes 250,000 to 300,000 clones, about 88% detected once. The CDR3 runs 14 residues. Trimming cost V 6 bases and J 3 bases; bases outside gene matches: 6. Germline values: CDR1 MNHEY, CDR2 SMNVEV (reference sequence).

The sequencing input was peripheral blood. The V gene is TRBV27, the J gene TRBJ1-2, with 8 positions matching TRBD1. The receptor's source is a woman between 55 and 75 years old with COVID-19, enrolled during active disease. CDR3 region: CASRAGGIDYGYTF. The CDR3 DNA reads TGTGCCAGCAGGGCAGGGGGCATAGACTATGGCTACACCTTC.